This passage covers 15 T cell receptor beta chains from one sample sequenced in a study of blood T cell repertoires in COVID-19. The repertoire was sequenced with immunoSEQ multiplex PCR; TCRdb's copy has only in-frame clones and lacks some. The sample has around 130,000 clones, around 86% seen once. The sequenced sample was PBMCs or T cells enriched from blood (not recorded which). These receptors originate from a man aged 25 to 40 who had recovered from COVID-19.

V and J are TRBV18 and TRBJ2-1, with D uncertain. Germline V CDR1 and CDR2: KGHSH, LQKENI. The CDR3 sequence is 16 residues long. V was cut by 2 bases and J by 0 bases, with 11 bases left in between. CDR3 loop: CASSPGQTSSYNEQFF. The CDR3, as DNA: TGTGCCAGCTCACCAGGGCAGACGAGCTCCTACAATGAGCAGTTCTTC.

This chain uses TRBV19 with TRBJ1-1; 9 nucleotides align to TRBD1. The germline CDR1 and CDR2 sequences are LNHDA and SQIVND (reference sequence). With V trimmed by 4 bases and J by 4 bases, 10 bases remained unmatched. The CDR3 covers 16 residues. CDR3 bases: TGTGCCAGTAGTACTAGATGGGGACAGGGACCCACTGAAGCTTTCTTT. Encoded protein: CASSTRWGQGPTEAFF.

The chain couples TRBV11-3 to TRBJ2-1; D remains ambiguous. Germline V gene lookup returns CDR1 SGHNT and CDR2 YENEEA. With 1 base removed from V and 0 bases from J, the gap between germline ends came to 10 bases. There are 16 residues in the CDR3. The CDR3 coding sequence is TGTGCCAGCAGCTTAGCCCCCCCCGGCTCCTACAATGAGCAGTTCTTC. It translates to CASSLAPPGSYNEQFF.

The J gene is TRBJ1-1, the V gene TRBV19; no clear D gene. The CDR3 has 14 amino acids. V gave up 8 bases and J gave up 4 bases, with 17 bases separating them. Germline CDR1 is LNHDA and CDR2 is SQIVND (reference sequence). The CDR3 reads CASRYYGVGTEAFF. The CDR3 bases are TGTGCCAGTCGCTACTACGGGGTAGGCACTGAAGCTTTCTTT.

This sequence joins TRBV2 and TRBJ2-7, with TRBD1 matching over 9 bases. This CDR3 comprises 16 residues. The germline V gene has CDR1 SNHLY and CDR2 FYNNEI. V trimming: 1 base; J trimming: 2 bases; junction bases outside the gene matches: 6. As DNA, the CDR3 is TGTGCCAGCAGTGAAGGGACAGGGGTTTTCACCTACGAGCAGTACGTC. Translated, it gives CASSEGTGVFTYEQYV.

V and J are TRBV3-1 (or the pseudogene TRBV3-2) and TRBJ1-1, with TRBD1 as a possible D gene (5 bases). CDR3 length: 13 residues. V lost 1 base to trimming and J lost 8 bases, with 11 bases between them. The V gene's germline CDR1 is LGHDT and CDR2 YNNKEL (reference sequence). The CDR3 loop is CASSQVRQGEAFF. The CDR3, as DNA: TGTGCCAGCAGCCAAGTCAGGCAGGGAGAAGCTTTCTTT.

J is TRBJ2-6 and V is TRBV7-6; possibly TRBD1 for D (6 bases). Germline CDR1 and CDR2: SGHVS and FNYEAQ. V gave up 4 bases and J gave up 2 bases, with 9 bases separating them. The CDR3 extends over 15 amino acids. As DNA, the CDR3 is TGTGCCAGCAGCTCTCGACAGGCTGGGGCCAACGTCCTGACTTTC. Translated, it gives CASSSRQAGANVLTF.

This clone was detected a few times. This chain connects TRBV5-1 to TRBJ2-2; D not certain. The V gene's germline CDR1 is SGHRS and CDR2 YFSETQ. CDR3 length: 13 residues. V was shortened by 1 base and J by 4 bases, with 5 bases between the two germline ends. CDR3 sequence (DNA): TGCGCCAGCAGCTTGTACGGCACCGGGGAGCTGTTTTTT. Amino acid sequence: CASSLYGTGELFF.

The gene calls are TRBV30 and TRBJ1-5; 10 nucleotides match TRBD1. In germline, CDR1 is GTSNPN, CDR2 SVGIG (reference sequence). CDR3 length: 15 amino acids. J was trimmed by 6 bases and V by 3 bases; bases with no gene match: 8. The CDR3 here is CAWRSGDRGGQPQHF. The DNA of the CDR3 is TGTGCCTGGAGGTCCGGGGACAGGGGAGGTCAGCCCCAGCATTTT.

The CDR3 is CASSGSVTGNTIYF. CDR3 in DNA: TGTGCCAGCAGCGGGTCAGTGACTGGAAACACCATATATTTT. This chain uses TRBV9 with TRBJ1-3, with unresolved D. CDR3 size: 14 residues. V dropped 3 bases and J dropped 2 bases, with 9 bases sitting between them. In germline, CDR1 is SGDLS, CDR2 YYNGEE.

V and J are TRBV7-9 and TRBJ1-3; 12 bases align to TRBD1. With V trimmed by 4 bases and J by 3 bases, 7 bases remained unmatched. CDR3 length: 17 amino acids. Germline CDR1 is SEHNR and CDR2 is FQNEAQ (reference sequence). The CDR3 DNA is TGTGCCAGCAGCTCGATGGGACAGGGGGCTTATGGAAACACCATATATTTT. Its protein product is CASSSMGQGAYGNTIYF.

In DNA form, the CDR3 reads TGTGCCACCCTTCCGGGACAGTCCGTTTCTGGGGCCAACGTCCTGACTTTC. This codes for CATLPGQSVSGANVLTF. The chain links TRBV18 to TRBJ2-6, with TRBD1 matching 7 bases. Germline assignment: CDR1 KGHSH and CDR2 LQKENI. The CDR3 loop spans 17 amino acids. Germline trimming cut 10 bases from V and 1 base from J; bases unmatched to any gene: 13.

The V call is TRBV6-5, the J call TRBJ2-7, with D possibly TRBD2 on 5 matching bases. The CDR3 extends over 14 amino acids. V lost 8 bases and J 2 bases, leaving 16 bases between the germline ends. Germline V lookup: CDR1 MNHEY, CDR2 SVGAGI. The DNA of the CDR3 is TGTGCCAGCCGTCGGGATGGAACCACCTACGAGCAGTACTTC. Translating gives CASRRDGTTYEQYF.

A note on this clone: The sample holds other DNA sequences that translate to the same CDR3. The chain recombines TRBV19 with TRBJ1-1, with TRBD1 as a possible D gene (6 bases). CDR3 length: 14 amino acids. Trimming shortened V by 5 bases and J by 0 bases, and 10 bases separated the two germline ends. The germline CDR1 and CDR2 sequences are LNHDA and SQIVND (reference sequence). The CDR3 DNA follows: TGTGCCAGTAGTCCCCAGGGGCTGAACACTGAAGCTTTCTTT. Translation: CASSPQGLNTEAFF. Looking up the rest from reference TRBV19 and TRBJ1-1 gives the full variable domain: DGGITQSPKYLFRKEGQNVTLSCEQNLNHDAMYWYRQDPGQGLRLIYYSQIVNDFQKGDIAEGYSVSREKKESFPLTVTSAQKNPTAFYLCASSPQGLNTEAFFGQGTRLTVV.

V is TRBV5-6 and J is TRBJ1-5, with a weak D call TRBD1 (5 bases). The CDR3 totals 16 residues. Germline V gives CDR1 SGHDT, CDR2 YYEEEE. The germline V and J ends were trimmed by 3 bases and 0 bases, with 13 bases remaining between them. Here the CDR3 reads CASSWGGPHSNQPQHF. The CDR3 DNA reads TGTGCCAGCAGCTGGGGGGGTCCCCATAGCAATCAGCCCCAGCATTTT.